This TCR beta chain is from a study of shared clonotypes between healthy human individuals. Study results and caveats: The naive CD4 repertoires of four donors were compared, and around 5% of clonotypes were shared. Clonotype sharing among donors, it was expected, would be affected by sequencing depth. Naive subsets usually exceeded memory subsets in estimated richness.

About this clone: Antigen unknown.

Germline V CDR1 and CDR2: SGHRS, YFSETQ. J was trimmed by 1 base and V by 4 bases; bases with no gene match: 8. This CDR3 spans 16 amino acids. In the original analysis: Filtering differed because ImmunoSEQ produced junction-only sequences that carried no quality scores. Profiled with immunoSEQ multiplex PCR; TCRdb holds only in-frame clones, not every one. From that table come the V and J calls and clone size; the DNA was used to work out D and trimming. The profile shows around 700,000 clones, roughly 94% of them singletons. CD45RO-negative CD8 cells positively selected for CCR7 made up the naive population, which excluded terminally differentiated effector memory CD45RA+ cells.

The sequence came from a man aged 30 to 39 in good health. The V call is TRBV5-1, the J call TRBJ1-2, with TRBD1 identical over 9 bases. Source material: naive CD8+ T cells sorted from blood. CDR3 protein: CASSPGQGGVNYGYTF. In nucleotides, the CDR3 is TGCGCCAGCAGCCCGGGACAGGGTGGGGTTAACTATGGCTACACCTTC.